These T cell receptor beta chains were read from a single sample in a study of T cells in Graves' hyperthyroidism and ophthalmopathy. TCRdb ran MiXCR on the multiplex PCR reads and lists one entry per CDR3 protein. The repertoire consists of 550,000 to 850,000 distinct CDR3 sequences, with around 20% occurring once and the leading ten covering 16%. Sequenced material: blood. Source of these receptors: a woman aged 45-60 years with Graves' hyperthyroidism that later progressed to Graves' ophthalmopathy. CDR3s include the opening cysteine and the closing phenylalanine or tryptophan. A D gene is named only where the DNA matches it firmly. The size entry is marked missing in some rows and otherwise reads once, few, many or a size class.

. few TRBJ2-1 TRBV19 14 CASSIRTLMDEQFF TGTGCCAGTAGTATACGGACTTTGATGGATGAGCAGTTCTTC
. few TRBJ1-2 TRBV19 12 CASSISIYGYTF TGTGCCAGTAGTATTTCTATTTATGGCTACACCTTC
. many TRBJ2-5 TRBV11-2 13 CASSLEWEETQYF TGTGCCAGCAGCTTAGAGTGGGAAGAGACCCAGTACTTC
TRBD1 many TRBJ1-2 TRBV20-1 14 CSARRQGYGDGYTF TGCAGTGCCAGAAGACAGGGTTATGGCGATGGCTACACCTTC
. many TRBJ1-4 TRBV13 13 CASSLSGEEKLFF TGTGCCAGCAGCTTATCGGGGGAAGAAAAACTGTTTTTT
. . TRBJ2-7 TRBV5-6 13 CASSFGHNYEQYF TGTGCCAGCAGCTTCGGACACAACTACGAGCAGTACTTC
. . TRBJ1-6 TRBV2 13 CASIGWVNSPLHF TGTGCCAGCATTGGATGGGTTAATTCACCCCTCCACTTT
. few TRBJ2-6 TRBV10-3 16 CAISEEGNSGANVLTF TGTGCCATCAGTGAAGAGGGAAACTCTGGGGCCAACGTCCTGACTTTC
. few TRBJ2-5 TRBV20-1 14 CSARAQGGYETQYF TGCAGTGCTAGGGCACAGGGGGGGTACGAGACCCAGTACTTC
. many TRBJ1-1 TRBV2 13 CASIPHKNTEAFF TGTGCCAGCATACCACATAAGAACACTGAAGCTTTCTTT
TRBD2 once TRBJ2-1 TRBV19 14 CASRLGGNHNEQFF TGTGCCAGTAGGCTGGGAGGGAACCACAATGAGCAGTTCTTC
. . TRBJ1-1 TRBV18 16 CASSPRAGSAGTEAFF TGTGCCAGCTCACCCCGGGCGGGGTCGGCGGGCACTGAAGCTTTCTTT
. many TRBJ2-1 TRBV6-1 11 CASNRGAEQFF TGTGCCAGCAATAGGGGAGCTGAGCAGTTCTTC
. many TRBJ2-5 TRBV7-3 13 CASSLNRQETQYF TGTGCCAGCAGCTTAAACAGGCAAGAGACCCAGTACTTC
. few TRBJ1-6 TRBV7-6 15 CASSLKGGGQSPLHF TGTGCCAGCAGCTTAAAGGGGGGGGGCCAATCACCCCTCCACTTT
. few TRBJ1-2 TRBV6-1 14 CASSEVVGGYGYTF TGTGCCAGCAGTGAAGTTGTAGGAGGCTATGGCTACACCTTC
. . TRBJ1-1 TRBV19 14 CASRRPGVNTEAFF TGTGCCAGTAGGCGTCCCGGGGTGAACACTGAAGCTTTCTTT
TRBD1 many TRBJ1-1 TRBV20-1 13 CSAERTGNTEAFF TGCAGTGCCGAACGGACAGGGAACACTGAAGCTTTCTTT
. . TRBJ1-4 TRBV27 13 CASSLLGGEKLFF TGTGCCAGCAGTTTACTGGGGGGGGAAAAACTGTTTTTT
. many TRBJ1-2 TRBV20-1 12 CSAMNRDYGYTF TGCAGTGCTATGAACAGGGACTATGGCTACACCTTC
. few TRBJ1-2 TRBV4-2 17 CASSPNVVGPGRDGYTF TGTGCCAGCAGCCCAAATGTGGTGGGTCCGGGGAGAGATGGCTACACCTTC
. . TRBJ1-5 TRBV12-3/TRBV12-4 16 CASTLVGQNSNQPQHF TGTGCCAGCACCCTAGTCGGGCAGAATAGCAATCAGCCCCAGCATTTT
. . TRBJ2-2 TRBV14 13 CASSQVDPGELFF TGTGCCAGCAGCCAAGTGGACCCCGGGGAGCTGTTTTTT
TRBD1 many TRBJ2-7 TRBV3-1 15 CASSQFRTGGYEQYF TGTGCCAGCAGCCAGTTCAGGACAGGTGGCTACGAGCAGTACTTC
TRBD1 many TRBJ1-1 TRBV11-1 15 CASSLPSGTGAEAFF TGTGCCAGCAGCTTACCCTCCGGGACAGGGGCTGAAGCTTTCTTT
. many TRBJ1-1 TRBV2 13 CASRTDRNTEAFF TGTGCCAGCCGCACCGACAGGAACACTGAAGCTTTCTTT
. many TRBJ2-3 TRBV20-1 12 CSANLVSDTQYF TGCAGTGCTAACCTAGTTTCAGATACGCAGTATTTT
. many TRBJ2-5 TRBV18 13 CASSPGRQETQYF TGTGCCAGCTCACCGGGGAGACAAGAGACCCAGTACTTC
TRBD1 . TRBJ1-6 TRBV5-5 15 CASSPGQGANSPLHF TGTGCCAGCAGCCCCGGACAGGGGGCAAATTCACCCCTCCACTTT
. many TRBJ1-1 TRBV5-1 17 CASSPFGWAIGNTEAFF TGCGCCAGCAGCCCGTTTGGCTGGGCAATTGGGAACACTGAAGCTTTCTTT
TRBD2 many TRBJ2-5 TRBV3-1 15 CASSQDPAGEETQYF TGTGCCAGCAGCCAAGATCCAGCGGGGGAAGAGACCCAGTACTTC
TRBD1 few TRBJ2-1 TRBV18 16 CASSPRGDRVYNEQFF TGTGCCAGCTCACCACGAGGGGACAGGGTCTACAATGAGCAGTTCTTC
TRBD1 . TRBJ1-2 TRBV7-9 16 CASSLIPTGDHYGYTF TGTGCCAGCAGCTTAATCCCCACAGGGGATCACTATGGCTACACCTTC
. few TRBJ1-2 TRBV7-9 15 CASSLQSTPPRGYTF TGTGCCAGCAGCTTGCAATCCACACCTCCTAGGGGCTACACCTTC
. many TRBJ1-2 TRBV3-1 12 CASSLGREGYTF TGTGCCAGCAGCCTAGGACGAGAAGGCTACACCTTC
. many TRBJ2-7 TRBV30 13 CAWSGGSSYEQYF TGTGCCTGGAGTGGAGGGAGCTCCTACGAGCAGTACTTC
. . TRBJ1-4 TRBV20-1 14 CSAPSGSTNEKLFF TGCAGTGCTCCGTCGGGATCAACTAATGAAAAACTGTTTTTT
TRBD2 few TRBJ2-1 TRBV20-1 16 CSADGGWRGTHNEQFF TGCAGTGCAGACGGAGGGTGGCGGGGGACCCACAATGAGCAGTTCTTC
. few TRBJ2-7 TRBV5-1 13 CASRAPGAGEQYF TGCGCCAGCAGAGCCCCGGGGGCCGGGGAGCAGTACTTC
TRBD2 few TRBJ2-1 TRBV13 18 CASSSGSGGLGVYNEQFF TGTGCCAGCTCGTCTGGTAGCGGGGGCCTCGGGGTTTACAATGAGCAGTTCTTC
. many TRBJ1-1 TRBV7-9 15 CASSLVEAGPTEAFF TGTGCCAGCAGCTTAGTCGAGGCGGGGCCCACTGAAGCTTTCTTT
TRBD2 . TRBJ2-1 TRBV9 16 CASSGRFSGGYNEQFF TGTGCCAGCAGCGGCCGATTTAGCGGGGGCTACAATGAGCAGTTCTTC
. few TRBJ1-2 TRBV7-9 15 CASSPRRGAGYGYTF TGTGCCAGCAGCCCAAGGCGGGGGGCAGGCTATGGCTACACCTTC
. many TRBJ2-1 TRBV14 12 CASSPVRNEQFF TGTGCCAGCAGCCCCGTACGTAATGAGCAGTTCTTC
TRBD1 . TRBJ2-1 TRBV4-1 15 CASSRETRDSTEQFF TGCGCCAGCAGCCGTGAAACTAGGGACAGTACCGAGCAGTTCTTC
TRBD1 . TRBJ2-7 TRBV29-1 13 CSAGDRATYEQYF TGCAGCGCTGGGGACAGGGCAACCTACGAGCAGTACTTC
TRBD1 . TRBJ2-3 TRBV6-2/TRBV6-3 14 CASTLQGASDTQYF TGTGCCAGCACCCTACAGGGGGCGAGCGATACGCAGTATTTT
. few TRBJ2-7 TRBV7-3 17 CASSLFPPGDRLYEQYF TGTGCCAGCAGCTTATTCCCCCCGGGGGACAGACTTTACGAGCAGTACTTC
. many TRBJ2-6 TRBV7-9 16 CASSLEWGSGANVLTF TGTGCCAGCAGCTTAGAGTGGGGCTCTGGGGCCAACGTCCTGACTTTC
TRBD1 . TRBJ1-1 TRBV4-1 14 CASSQGQGTTEAFF TGCGCCAGCAGCCAAGGACAGGGGACGACTGAAGCTTTCTTT
. many TRBJ1-2 TRBV5-1 13 CASSLVLRDGYTF TGCGCCAGCAGCTTGGTTCTCAGGGATGGCTACACCTTC
TRBD1 few TRBJ2-6 TRBV7-8 18 CASSLVGQGASGANVLTF TGTGCCAGCAGCTTAGTGGGACAGGGGGCATCTGGGGCCAACGTCCTGACTTTC
. . TRBJ1-2 TRBV24-1 16 CATSDPRGGEEYGYTF TGTGCCACCAGTGATCCCCGAGGCGGGGAGGAATATGGCTACACCTTC
. many TRBJ1-4 TRBV2 14 CASSFEGRGEKLFF TGTGCCAGCAGTTTCGAGGGTAGAGGTGAAAAACTGTTTTTT
. few TRBJ1-6 TRBV20-1 13 CSATPTVNSPLHF TGCAGTGCCACCCCGACGGTCAATTCACCCCTCCACTTT
. . TRBJ2-2 TRBV7-3 15 CASSSLRGGGGELFF TGTGCCAGCAGCTCCCTCAGGGGGGGCGGCGGGGAGCTGTTTTTT
TRBD1 . TRBJ2-6 TRBV19 19 CASSDASGTGSSEANVPTF TGTGCCAGTAGCGACGCCTCCGGGACAGGGAGTTCTGAGGCCAACGTCCCGACTTTC
. . TRBJ2-4 TRBV6-2/TRBV6-3 15 CASRHRWDGENIQYF TGTGCCAGCAGACACCGATGGGACGGTGAAAACATTCAGTACTTC
TRBD1 few TRBJ1-2 TRBV30 15 CAWRGPRTGYEDYTF TGTGCCTGGAGGGGGCCTCGGACAGGGTATGAAGACTACACCTTC
. few TRBJ2-7 TRBV27 15 CASTHRDRVPYEQYF TGTGCCAGCACCCACAGGGATCGGGTCCCCTACGAGCAGTACTTC